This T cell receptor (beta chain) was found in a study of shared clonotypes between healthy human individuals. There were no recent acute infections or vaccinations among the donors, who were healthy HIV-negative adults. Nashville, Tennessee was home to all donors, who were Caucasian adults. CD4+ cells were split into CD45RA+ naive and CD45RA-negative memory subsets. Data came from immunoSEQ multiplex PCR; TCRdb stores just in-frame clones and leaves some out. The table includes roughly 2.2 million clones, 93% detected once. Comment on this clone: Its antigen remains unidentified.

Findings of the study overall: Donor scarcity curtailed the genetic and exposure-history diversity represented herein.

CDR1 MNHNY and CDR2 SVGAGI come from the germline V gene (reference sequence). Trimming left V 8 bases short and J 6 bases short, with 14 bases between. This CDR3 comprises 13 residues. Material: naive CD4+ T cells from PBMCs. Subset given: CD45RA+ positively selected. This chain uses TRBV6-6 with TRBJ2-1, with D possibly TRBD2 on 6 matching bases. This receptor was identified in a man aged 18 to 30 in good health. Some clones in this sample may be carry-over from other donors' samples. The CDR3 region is CASGGAGINEQFF. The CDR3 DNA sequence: TGTGCCAGCGGCGGGGCCGGCATCAATGAGCAGTTCTTC.